The T cell receptor beta chain under discussion was sequenced for a study of T cells after yellow fever vaccination. Study outcomes and limitations: A limited proportion of clonotypes was detected within both the CD4 and CD8 compartments. Boosting was followed by the reappearance of most primary-vaccination clones (approximately 97% CD4, about 90% CD8).

This clonotype has a handful of counts. The target antigen is unknown. The 5'RACE template-switching step produced TCR cDNA and added a universal primer site and UMIs. MiXCR, applied by TCRdb to the 5' RACE reads, yields one record per CDR3 protein. The sample yields fewer than 350,000 distinct CDR3 sequences, 3.5% to 4.5% seen once. Per the germline V gene, CDR1 is SGHTA and CDR2 is FQGNSA. V was clipped by 5 bases and J by 4 bases; unmatched bases: 9. This CDR3 has 15 amino acids. Material: PBMCs, obtained 15 days after the yellow fever booster vaccination. The chain combines TRBV7-2 with TRBJ2-5, with 8 positions matching TRBD1. The clonotype was recovered from a man aged 18-30 years who received the YFV17D yellow fever vaccine. Here the CDR3 DNA reads TGTGCCAGCAGCCCTGCAGGGGGCTTGCTAGAGACCCAGTACTTC. Encoded protein: CASSPAGGLLETQYF.